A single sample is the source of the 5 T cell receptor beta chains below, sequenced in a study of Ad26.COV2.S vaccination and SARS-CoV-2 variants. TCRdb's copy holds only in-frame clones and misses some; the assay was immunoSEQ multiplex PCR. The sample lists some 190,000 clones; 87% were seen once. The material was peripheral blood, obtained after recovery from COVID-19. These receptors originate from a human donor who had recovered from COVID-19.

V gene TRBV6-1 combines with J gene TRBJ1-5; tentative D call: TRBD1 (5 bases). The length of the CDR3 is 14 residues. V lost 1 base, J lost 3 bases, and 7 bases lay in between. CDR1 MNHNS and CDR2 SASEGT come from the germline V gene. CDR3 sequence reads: CASSEEQANQPQHF. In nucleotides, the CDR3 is TGTGCCAGCAGTGAAGAACAGGCCAATCAGCCCCAGCATTTT.

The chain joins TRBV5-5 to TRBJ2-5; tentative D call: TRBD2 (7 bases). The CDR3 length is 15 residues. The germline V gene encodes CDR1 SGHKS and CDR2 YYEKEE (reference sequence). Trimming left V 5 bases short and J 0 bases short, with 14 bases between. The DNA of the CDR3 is TGTGCCAGCAGTGGGGGGGGGCTAGACCAAGAGACCCAGTACTTC. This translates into CASSGGGLDQETQYF. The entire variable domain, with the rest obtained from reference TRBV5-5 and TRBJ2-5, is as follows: DAGVTQSPTHLIKTRGQQVTLRCSPISGHKSVSWYQQVLGQGPQFIFQYYEKEERGRGNFPDRFSARQFPNYSSELNVNALLLGDSALYLCASSGGGLDQETQYFGPGTRLLVL.

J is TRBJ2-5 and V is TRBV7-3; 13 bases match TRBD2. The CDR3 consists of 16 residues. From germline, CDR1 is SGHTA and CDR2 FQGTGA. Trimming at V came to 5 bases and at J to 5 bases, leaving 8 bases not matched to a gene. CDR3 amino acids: CASSPGLAGDLETQYF. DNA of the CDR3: TGTGCCAGCAGCCCTGGACTAGCGGGAGATTTGGAGACCCAGTACTTC.

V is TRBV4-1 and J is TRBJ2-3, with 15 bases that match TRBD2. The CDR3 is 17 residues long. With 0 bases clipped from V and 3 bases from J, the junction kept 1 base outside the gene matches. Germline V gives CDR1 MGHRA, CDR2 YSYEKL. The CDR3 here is CASSQEGLAGGTDTQYF. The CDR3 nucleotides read TGCGCCAGCAGCCAAGAAGGACTAGCGGGAGGGACAGATACGCAGTATTTT.

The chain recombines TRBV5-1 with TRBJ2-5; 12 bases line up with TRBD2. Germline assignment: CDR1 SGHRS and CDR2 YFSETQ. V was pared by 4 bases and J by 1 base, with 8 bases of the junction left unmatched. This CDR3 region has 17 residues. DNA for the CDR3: TGCGCCAGCAGCCGAGGACTAGCGGGGAACTCCCAAGAGACCCAGTACTTC. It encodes CASSRGLAGNSQETQYF.